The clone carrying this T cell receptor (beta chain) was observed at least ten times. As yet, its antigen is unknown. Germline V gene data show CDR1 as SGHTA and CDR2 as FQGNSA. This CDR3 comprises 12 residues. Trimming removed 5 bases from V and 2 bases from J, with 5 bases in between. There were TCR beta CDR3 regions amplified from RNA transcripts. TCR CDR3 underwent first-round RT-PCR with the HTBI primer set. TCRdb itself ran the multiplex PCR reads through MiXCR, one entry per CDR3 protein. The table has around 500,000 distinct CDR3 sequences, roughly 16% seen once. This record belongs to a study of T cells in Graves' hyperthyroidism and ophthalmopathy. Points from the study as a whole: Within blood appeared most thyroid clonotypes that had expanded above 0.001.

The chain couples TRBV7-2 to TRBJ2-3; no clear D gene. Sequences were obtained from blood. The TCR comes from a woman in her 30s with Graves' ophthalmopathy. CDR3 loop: CASSLHTDTQYF. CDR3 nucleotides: TGTGCCAGCAGCCTCCACACAGATACGCAGTATTTT.